This TCR beta chain was captured by sequencing in a study of regulatory T cells in long-lasting Graves disease. The time point denotes: newly diagnosed GD, antithyroid drugs for less than 3 months. The TCR library used RNA extracted from PBMCs. Trimming cost V 10 bases and J 3 bases; bases outside gene matches: 7. Germline V lookup: CDR1 SGHRS, CDR2 YFSETQ. There are 13 residues in the CDR3. This clonotype was seen more than once but under ten times. CDR3 regions were amplified by Arm-PCR using iRepertoire HTBI primers to build TCR beta libraries. TCRdb re-called the multiplex PCR reads through MiXCR, storing one row per CDR3 protein. This table has approximately 480,000 distinct CDR3 sequences, 15% to 20% appearing once. This sample also belongs to another study, concerning T cells in Graves' hyperthyroidism and ophthalmopathy. That work states: With the HTBI primer set, the TCR CDR3 went through a first round of RT-PCR.

The sequence came from a man aged 35 to 55 with Graves disease. The sample here was peripheral blood mononuclear cells (PBMCs), taken at new diagnosis, from a patient treated with antithyroid drugs. The gene calls are TRBV5-1 and TRBJ1-2; 9 nucleotides match TRBD1. The CDR3 sequence: CASSGTGHYGYTF. The DNA of the CDR3 is TGCGCCTCATCCGGGACAGGGCACTATGGCTACACCTTC.